These 3 T cell receptor beta chains were sequenced from one sample in a study of shared clonotypes between healthy human individuals. The method was immunoSEQ multiplex PCR; TCRdb's version includes in-frame clones alone and lacks a portion of them. This table holds approximately 350,000 clones, around 67% found once. The sequenced sample consisted of memory CD4+ T cells sorted from blood. The subset was: CD45RA-negative fraction. The receptors here all came from a man aged 25 to 45 in good health.

The chain is built from TRBV6-9 and TRBJ2-7, with 8 nucleotides matching TRBD1. The germline V gene has CDR1 MNHGY and CDR2 SVAAGI. The CDR3 sequence is 14 residues long. The junction had 3 bases not matched to a gene; V was cut back by 5 bases and J by 0 bases. Here the CDR3 DNA reads TGTGCCAGCAGTGGACAGGGTGGCTCCTACGAGCAGTACTTC. Translated: CASSGQGGSYEQYF.

The V call is TRBV11-3, the J call TRBJ2-1; D is undetermined. The CDR3 runs 12 residues. The V end was cut by 4 bases, the J end by 7 bases, with 8 bases between. CDR1 is SGHNT and CDR2 is YENEEA in the germline V gene. CDR3 loop: CASSSGSNEQFF. As DNA, the CDR3 is TGTGCCAGCAGCTCGGGCTCGAATGAGCAGTTCTTC.

The chain links TRBV4-3 to TRBJ2-4, with 12 bases fitting TRBD2. The CDR3 has 17 residues. The germline V gene has CDR1 LGHNA and CDR2 YSLEER. V shed 3 bases and J 9 bases; nucleotides not matched to a gene: 12. CDR3 in amino acids: CASSQEATSGRLSIQYF. In DNA, the CDR3 is TGCGCCAGCAGCCAGGAAGCGACTAGCGGGAGATTAAGCATTCAGTACTTC.